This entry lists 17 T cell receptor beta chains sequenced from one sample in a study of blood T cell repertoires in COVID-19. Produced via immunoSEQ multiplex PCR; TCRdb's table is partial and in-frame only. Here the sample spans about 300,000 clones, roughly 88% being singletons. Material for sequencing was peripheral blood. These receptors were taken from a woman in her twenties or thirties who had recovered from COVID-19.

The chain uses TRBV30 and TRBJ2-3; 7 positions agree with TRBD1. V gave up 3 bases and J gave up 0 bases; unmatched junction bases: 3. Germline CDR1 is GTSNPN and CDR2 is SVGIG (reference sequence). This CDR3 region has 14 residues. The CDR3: CAWSDRASTDTQYF. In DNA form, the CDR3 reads TGTGCCTGGAGCGACAGGGCCAGCACAGATACGCAGTATTTT.

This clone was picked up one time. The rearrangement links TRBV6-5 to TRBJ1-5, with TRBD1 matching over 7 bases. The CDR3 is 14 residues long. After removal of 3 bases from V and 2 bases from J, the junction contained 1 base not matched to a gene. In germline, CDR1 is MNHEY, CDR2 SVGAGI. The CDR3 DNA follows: TGTGCCAGCAGTTATACAGGGGGCAATCAGCCCCAGCATTTT. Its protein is CASSYTGGNQPQHF.

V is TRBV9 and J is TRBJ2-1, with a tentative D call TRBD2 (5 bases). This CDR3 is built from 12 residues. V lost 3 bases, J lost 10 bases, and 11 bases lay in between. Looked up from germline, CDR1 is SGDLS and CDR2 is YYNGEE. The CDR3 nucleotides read TGTGCCAGCAGCGCCGGACTGAGCGAGCAGTTCTTC. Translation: CASSAGLSEQFF.

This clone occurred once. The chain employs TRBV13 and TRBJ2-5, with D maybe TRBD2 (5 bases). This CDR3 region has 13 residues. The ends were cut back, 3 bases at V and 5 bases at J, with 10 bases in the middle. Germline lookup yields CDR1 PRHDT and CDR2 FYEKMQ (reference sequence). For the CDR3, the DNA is TGTGCCAGCAGCTTTGGGGAGAGGGAGACCCAGTACTTC. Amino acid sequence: CASSFGERETQYF.

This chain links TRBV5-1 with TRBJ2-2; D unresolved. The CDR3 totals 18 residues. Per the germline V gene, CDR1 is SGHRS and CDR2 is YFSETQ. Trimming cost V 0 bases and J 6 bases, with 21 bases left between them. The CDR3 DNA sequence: TGCGCCAGCAGCTTGGCCCCCTTGAGGTCGGAGAAGGCCGGGGAGCTGTTTTTT. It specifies CASSLAPLRSEKAGELFF.

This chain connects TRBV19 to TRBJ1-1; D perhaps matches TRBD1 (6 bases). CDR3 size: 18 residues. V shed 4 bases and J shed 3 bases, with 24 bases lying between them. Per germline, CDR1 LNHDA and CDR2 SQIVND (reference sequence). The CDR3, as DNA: TGTGCCAGTAGTACGGTTTATTCTGTGCAGGGGAGGGACACTGAAGCTTTCTTT. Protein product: CASSTVYSVQGRDTEAFF.

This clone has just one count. This CDR3 reads CASSFRRGGLGHLQETQYF. The CDR3 DNA sequence: TGTGCCAGCAGTTTTCGGCGGGGGGGCCTGGGCCACTTGCAAGAGACCCAGTACTTC. The V call is TRBV27, the J call TRBJ2-5; TRBD2 agrees at 9 bases. Germline V CDR1 and CDR2: MNHEY, SMNVEV (reference sequence). The CDR3 contains 19 residues. The J segment lost 2 bases and the V segment lost 3 bases, leaving 16 bases of the junction unmatched.

The CDR3 region is CASRSPTGGVTEAFF. The CDR3 nucleotides are TGTGCCAGTAGAAGTCCAACAGGGGGCGTCACTGAAGCTTTCTTT. The V call is TRBV19, the J call TRBJ1-1; TRBD1 agrees at 9 bases. Trimming took 6 bases from V and 4 from J; bases not matched to a gene: 9. This CDR3 contains 15 residues. Per the germline V gene, CDR1 is LNHDA and CDR2 is SQIVND (reference sequence).

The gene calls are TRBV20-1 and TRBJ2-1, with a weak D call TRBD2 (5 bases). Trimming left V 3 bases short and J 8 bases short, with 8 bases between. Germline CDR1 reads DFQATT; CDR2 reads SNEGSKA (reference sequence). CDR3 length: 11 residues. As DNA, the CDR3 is TGCAGTGCTAGTTGGCGGGATGAGCAGTTCTTC. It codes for CSASWRDEQFF.

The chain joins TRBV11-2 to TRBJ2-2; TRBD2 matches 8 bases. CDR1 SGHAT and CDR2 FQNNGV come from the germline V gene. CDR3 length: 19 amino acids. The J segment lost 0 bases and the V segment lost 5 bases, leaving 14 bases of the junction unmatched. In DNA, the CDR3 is TGTGCCAGCAGCCACATTTTGGCGGGGGGATTCTCGAACACCGGGGAGCTGTTTTTT. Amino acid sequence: CASSHILAGGFSNTGELFF.

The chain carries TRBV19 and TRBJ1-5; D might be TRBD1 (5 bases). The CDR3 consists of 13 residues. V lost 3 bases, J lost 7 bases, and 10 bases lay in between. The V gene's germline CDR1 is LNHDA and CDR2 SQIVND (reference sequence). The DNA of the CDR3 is TGTGCCAGTAGTATGGGGCAGGAGCAGCCCCAGCATTTT. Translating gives CASSMGQEQPQHF.

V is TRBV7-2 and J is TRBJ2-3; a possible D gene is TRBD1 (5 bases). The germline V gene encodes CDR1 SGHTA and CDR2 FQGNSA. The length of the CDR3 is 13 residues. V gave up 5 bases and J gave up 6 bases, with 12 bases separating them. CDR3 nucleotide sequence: TGTGCCAGCAGCGGGCCCAGGGTTGATACGCAGTATTTT. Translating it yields CASSGPRVDTQYF.

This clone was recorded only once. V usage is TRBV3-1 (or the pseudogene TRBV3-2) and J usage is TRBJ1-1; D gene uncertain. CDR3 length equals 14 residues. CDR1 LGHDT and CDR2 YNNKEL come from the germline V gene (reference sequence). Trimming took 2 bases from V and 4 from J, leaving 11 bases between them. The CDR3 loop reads CASSQLGEGTEAFF. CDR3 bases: TGTGCCAGCAGCCAACTAGGAGAGGGCACTGAAGCTTTCTTT.

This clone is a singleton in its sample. CDR3 nucleotides: TGTGCCAGCAGCGTAGGTAGCAGGGCCGGCGAGCAGTACTTC. Amino acids: CASSVGSRAGEQYF. This chain joins TRBV9 and TRBJ2-7; perhaps TRBD1 as D (5 bases). Germline V gene sequence: CDR1 SGDLS, CDR2 YYNGEE. The CDR3 is 14 residues long. Trimming removed 0 bases at V and 6 bases at J, with 13 bases between.

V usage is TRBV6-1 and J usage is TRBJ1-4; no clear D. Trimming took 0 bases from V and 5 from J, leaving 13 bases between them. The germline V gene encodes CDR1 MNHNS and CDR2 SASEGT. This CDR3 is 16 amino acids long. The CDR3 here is CASSEAWAVGNEKLFF. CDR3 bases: TGTGCCAGCAGTGAAGCGTGGGCAGTCGGCAATGAAAAACTGTTTTTT.

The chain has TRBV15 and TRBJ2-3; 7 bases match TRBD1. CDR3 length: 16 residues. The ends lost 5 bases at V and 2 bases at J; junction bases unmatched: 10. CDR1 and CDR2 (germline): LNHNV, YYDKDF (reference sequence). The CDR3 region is CATSVTGMDHTDTQYF. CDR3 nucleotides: TGTGCCACCAGCGTGACAGGGATGGACCACACAGATACGCAGTATTTT.

CDR3 sequence: CASRSMNTEAFF. The CDR3 nucleotides are TGTGCCAGCAGATCCATGAACACTGAAGCTTTCTTT. The rearrangement joins TRBV28 to TRBJ1-1; D is uncertain. Germline V gives CDR1 MDHEN, CDR2 SYDVKM. The CDR3 covers 12 residues. Between the trimmed V and J ends, which lost 6 bases and 0 bases, there was a span of 5 bases.